This T cell receptor beta chain was sequenced in a study of T-cell memory formation after mild COVID-19. Across the whole study: Each donor largely had its own TCR clusters.

With 5 bases clipped from V and 3 bases from J, the junction kept 6 bases outside the gene matches. CDR1 is SGHTA, CDR2 FQGTGA, per germline. The CDR3 runs to 14 residues. MiXCR was run by TCRdb on the 5' RACE reads, yielding one entry per CDR3 protein. The table lists approximately 270,000 distinct CDR3 sequences, around 15% of them singletons, with roughly 25% in the top ten. The V call is TRBV7-3, the J call TRBJ1-1; 7 nucleotides line up with TRBD1. The TCR was taken from a man aged 18 to 29 who had mild COVID-19 (a few samples of this study predate the infection). Cell type and time point are not known. The sample consisted of PBMCs or a T cell subset sorted from them (not recorded which). CDR3 loop: CASSQGGIDTEAFF. Written as DNA, the CDR3 is TGTGCCAGCAGCCAGGGGGGGATAGACACTGAAGCTTTCTTT.